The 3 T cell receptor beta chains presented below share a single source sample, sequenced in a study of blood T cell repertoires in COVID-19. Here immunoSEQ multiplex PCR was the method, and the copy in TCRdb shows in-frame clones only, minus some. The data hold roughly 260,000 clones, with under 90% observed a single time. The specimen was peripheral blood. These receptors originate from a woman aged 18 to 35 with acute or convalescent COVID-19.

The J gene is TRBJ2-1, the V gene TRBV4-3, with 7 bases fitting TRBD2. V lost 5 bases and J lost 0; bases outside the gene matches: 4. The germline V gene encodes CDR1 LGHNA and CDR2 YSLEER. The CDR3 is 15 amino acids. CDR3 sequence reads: CASSGLADSYNEQFF. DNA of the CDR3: TGCGCCAGCAGCGGGCTAGCGGACTCCTACAATGAGCAGTTCTTC.

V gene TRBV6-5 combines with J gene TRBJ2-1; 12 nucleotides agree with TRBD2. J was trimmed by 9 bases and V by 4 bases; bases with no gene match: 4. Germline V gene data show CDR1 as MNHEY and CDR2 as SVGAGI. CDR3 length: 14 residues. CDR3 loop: CASSWLAGGREQFF. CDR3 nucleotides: TGTGCCAGCAGTTGGCTAGCGGGAGGGCGTGAGCAGTTCTTC.

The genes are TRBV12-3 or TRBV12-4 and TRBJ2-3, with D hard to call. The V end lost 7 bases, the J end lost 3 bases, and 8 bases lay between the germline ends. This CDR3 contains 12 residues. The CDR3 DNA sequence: TGTGCCAGCACCCGAGGAACAGATACGCAGTATTTT. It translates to CASTRGTDTQYF.